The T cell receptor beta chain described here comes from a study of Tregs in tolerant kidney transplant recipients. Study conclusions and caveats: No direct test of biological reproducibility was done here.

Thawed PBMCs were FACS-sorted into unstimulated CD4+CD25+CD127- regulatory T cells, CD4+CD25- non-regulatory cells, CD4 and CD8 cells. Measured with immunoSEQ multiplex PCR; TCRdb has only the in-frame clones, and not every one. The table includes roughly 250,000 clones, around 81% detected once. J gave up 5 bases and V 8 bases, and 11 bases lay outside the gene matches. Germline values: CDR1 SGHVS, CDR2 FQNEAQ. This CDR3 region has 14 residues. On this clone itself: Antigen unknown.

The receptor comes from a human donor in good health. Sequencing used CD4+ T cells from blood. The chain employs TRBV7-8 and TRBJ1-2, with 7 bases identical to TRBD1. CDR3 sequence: CASGAPAGGYGYTF. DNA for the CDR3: TGTGCCAGCGGGGCACCTGCAGGGGGATATGGCTACACCTTC. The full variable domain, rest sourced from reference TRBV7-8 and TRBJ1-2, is GAGVSQSPRYKVAKRGQDVALRCDPISGHVSLFWYQQALGQGPEFLTYFQNEAQLDKSGLPSDRFFAERPEGSVSTLKIQRTQQEDSAVYLCASGAPAGGYGYTFGSGTRLTVV.